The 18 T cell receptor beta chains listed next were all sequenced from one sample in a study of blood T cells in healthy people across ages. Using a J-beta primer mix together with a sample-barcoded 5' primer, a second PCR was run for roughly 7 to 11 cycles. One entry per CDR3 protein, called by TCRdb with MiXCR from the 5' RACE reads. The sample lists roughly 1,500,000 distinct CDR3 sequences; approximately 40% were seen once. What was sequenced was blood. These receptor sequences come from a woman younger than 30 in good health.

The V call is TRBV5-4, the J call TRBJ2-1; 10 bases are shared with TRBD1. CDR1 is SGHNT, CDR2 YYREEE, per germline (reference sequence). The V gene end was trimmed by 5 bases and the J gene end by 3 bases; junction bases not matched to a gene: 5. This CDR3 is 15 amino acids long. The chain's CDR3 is CASRRTGGIYNEQFF. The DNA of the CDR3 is TGTGCCAGCAGAAGGACAGGGGGAATCTACAATGAGCAGTTCTTC.

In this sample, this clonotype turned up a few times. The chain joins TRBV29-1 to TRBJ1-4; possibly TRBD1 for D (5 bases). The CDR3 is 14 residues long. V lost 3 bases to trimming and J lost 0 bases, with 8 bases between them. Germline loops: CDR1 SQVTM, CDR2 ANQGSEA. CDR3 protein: CSVEGPPTNEKLFF. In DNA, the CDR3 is TGCAGCGTTGAGGGGCCCCCAACTAATGAAAAACTGTTTTTT.

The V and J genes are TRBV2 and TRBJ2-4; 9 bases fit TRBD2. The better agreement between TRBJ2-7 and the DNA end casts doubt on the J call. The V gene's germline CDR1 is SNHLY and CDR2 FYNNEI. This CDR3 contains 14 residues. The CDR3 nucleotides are TGTGCCAGCACTTTTGCGGGAGGGGATGGCGAGCAGTACTTC. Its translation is CASTFAGGDGEQYF.

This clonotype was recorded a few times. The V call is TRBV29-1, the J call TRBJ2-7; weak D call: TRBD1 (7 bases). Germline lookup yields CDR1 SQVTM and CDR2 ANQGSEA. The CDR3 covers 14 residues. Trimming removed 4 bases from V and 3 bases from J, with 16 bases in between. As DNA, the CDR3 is TGCAGCGTTGCAATGGGGCAGGGGGGCTACGAGCAGTACTTC. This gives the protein CSVAMGQGGYEQYF.

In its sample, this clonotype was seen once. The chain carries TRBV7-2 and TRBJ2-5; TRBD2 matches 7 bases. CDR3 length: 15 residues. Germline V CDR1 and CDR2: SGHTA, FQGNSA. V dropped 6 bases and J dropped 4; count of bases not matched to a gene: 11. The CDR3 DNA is TGTGCCAGCAGACTTGAGACTAGCTCCACAGAGACCCAGTACTTC. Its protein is CASRLETSSTETQYF.

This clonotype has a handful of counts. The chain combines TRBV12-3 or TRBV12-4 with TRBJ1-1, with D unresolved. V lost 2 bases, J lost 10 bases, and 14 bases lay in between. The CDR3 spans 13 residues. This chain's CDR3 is CASSLQQSGPAFF. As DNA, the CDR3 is TGTGCCAGCAGTTTACAACAATCAGGCCCAGCTTTCTTT.

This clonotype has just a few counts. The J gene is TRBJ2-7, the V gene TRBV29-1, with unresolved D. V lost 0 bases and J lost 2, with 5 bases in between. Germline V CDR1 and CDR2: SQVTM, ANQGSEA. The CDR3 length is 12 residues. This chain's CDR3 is CSVEDGTYEQYF. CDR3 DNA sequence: TGCAGCGTTGAAGATGGGACCTACGAGCAGTACTTC.

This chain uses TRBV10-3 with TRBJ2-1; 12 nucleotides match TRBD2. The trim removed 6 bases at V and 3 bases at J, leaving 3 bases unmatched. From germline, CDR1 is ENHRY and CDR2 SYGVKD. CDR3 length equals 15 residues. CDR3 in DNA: TGTGCCATCAGCCGACTAGCGGGGGACTACAATGAGCAGTTCTTC. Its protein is CAISRLAGDYNEQFF.

The CDR3 sequence is CASGFGEAFF. The CDR3 coding sequence is TGTGCTAGTGGTTTTGGGGAAGCTTTCTTT. The chain joins TRBV12-5 to TRBJ1-1; no clear D. Germline V gives CDR1 LGHNT, CDR2 FRNRAP. There are 10 residues in the CDR3. V gave up 3 bases and J gave up 8 bases, with 4 bases separating them.

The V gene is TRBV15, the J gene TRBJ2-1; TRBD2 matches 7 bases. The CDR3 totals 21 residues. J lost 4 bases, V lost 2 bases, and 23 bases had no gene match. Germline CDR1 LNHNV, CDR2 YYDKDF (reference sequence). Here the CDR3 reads CATSRKRLAVDENSFYNEQFF. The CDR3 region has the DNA TGTGCCACCAGCAGAAAACGGCTAGCGGTCGACGAAAATTCATTTTACAATGAGCAGTTCTTC. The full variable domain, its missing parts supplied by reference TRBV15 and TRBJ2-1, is DAMVIQNPRYQVTQFGKPVTLSCSQTLNHNVMYWYQQKSSQAPKLLFHYYDKDFNNEADTPDNFQSRRPNTSFCFLDIRSPGLGDTAMYLCATSRKRLAVDENSFYNEQFFGPGTRLTVL.

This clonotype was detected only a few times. In DNA, the CDR3 is TGTGCCAGCAGCTCGATGGGTCTAGCAGTGCTTCGGAAACAAGAGACCCAGTACTTC. Protein sequence: CASSSMGLAVLRKQETQYF. The rearrangement links TRBV5-6 to TRBJ2-5; the D gene is possibly TRBD2 (5 bases). The ends were cut back, 3 bases at V and 2 bases at J, with 26 bases in the middle. Germline CDR1 SGHDT, CDR2 YYEEEE. The CDR3 runs to 19 residues. Variable domain in full (rest from reference TRBV5-6 and TRBJ2-5): DAGVTQSPTHLIKTRGQQVTLRCSPKSGHDTVSWYQQALGQGPQFIFQYYEEEERQRGNFPDRFSGHQFPNYSSELNVNALLLGDSALYLCASSSMGLAVLRKQETQYFGPGTRLLVL.

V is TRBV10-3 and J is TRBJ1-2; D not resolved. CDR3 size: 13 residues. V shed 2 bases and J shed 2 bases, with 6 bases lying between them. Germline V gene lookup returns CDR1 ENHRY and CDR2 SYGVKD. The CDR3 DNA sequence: TGTGCCATCAGTGAGGCGGGGAACTATGGCTACACCTTC. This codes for CAISEAGNYGYTF.

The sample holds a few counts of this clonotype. The DNA for the CDR3 is TGTGCCAGCAGCCAGGCACAAGGGAACACCTATGGCTACACCTTC. Its translation is CASSQAQGNTYGYTF. The chain has TRBV3-1 and TRBJ1-2, with D hard to call. Trimming removed 3 bases at V and 4 bases at J, with 15 bases between. The CDR3 consists of 15 residues. Germline V gene lookup returns CDR1 LGHDT and CDR2 YNNKEL (reference sequence).

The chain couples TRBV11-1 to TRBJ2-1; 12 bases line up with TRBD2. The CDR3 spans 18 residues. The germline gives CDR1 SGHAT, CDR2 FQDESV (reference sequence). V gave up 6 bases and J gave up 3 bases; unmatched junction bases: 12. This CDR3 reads CASRIWLAGGPFYNEQFF. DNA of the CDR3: TGTGCCAGCAGGATTTGGCTAGCGGGAGGGCCTTTCTACAATGAGCAGTTCTTC.

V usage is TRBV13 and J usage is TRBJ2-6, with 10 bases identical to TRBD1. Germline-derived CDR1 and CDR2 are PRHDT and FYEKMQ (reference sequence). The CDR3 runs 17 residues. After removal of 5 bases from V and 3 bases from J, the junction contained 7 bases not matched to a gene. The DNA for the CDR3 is TGTGCCAGCAGCCCCCTGGACAGGGGGTATGGGGCCAACGTCCTGACTTTC. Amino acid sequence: CASSPLDRGYGANVLTF.

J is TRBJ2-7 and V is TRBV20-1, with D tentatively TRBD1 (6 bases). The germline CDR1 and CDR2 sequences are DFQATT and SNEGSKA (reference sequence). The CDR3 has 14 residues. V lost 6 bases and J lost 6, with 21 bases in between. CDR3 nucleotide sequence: TGCAGTGCGTCCCCCTTCCCACAGGGAAGCGAGCAGTACTTC. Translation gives CSASPFPQGSEQYF.

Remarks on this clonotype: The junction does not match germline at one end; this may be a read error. The CDR3 spells CANSPAPGTSGSIYEQYF. CDR3 bases: TGCGCCAACAGCCCGGCTCCCGGGACTAGCGGGAGCATATACGAGCAGTACTTC. The J gene is TRBJ2-7, the V gene TRBV5-1; 14 bases align to TRBD2. The CDR3 runs to 18 residues. CDR1 SGHRS and CDR2 YFSETQ come from the germline V gene. Full variable domain (remainder filled in from reference TRBV5-1 and TRBJ2-7): KAGVTQTPRYLIKTRGQQVTLSCSPISGHRSVSWYQQTPGQGLQFLFEYFSETQRNKGNFPGRFSGRQFSNSRSEMNVSTLELGDSALYLCANSPAPGTSGSIYEQYFGPGTRLTVT.

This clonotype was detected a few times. The CDR3 sequence: CASSQASSGGPTYEQYF. The CDR3 DNA sequence: TGTGCCAGCAGCCAGGCCTCATCGGGGGGGCCCACCTACGAGCAGTACTTC. The chain recombines TRBV3-1 with TRBJ2-7; the match to TRBD2 covers 8 bases. Trimming took 3 bases from V and 2 from J; bases not matched to a gene: 12. The CDR3 consists of 17 residues. Germline CDR1 is LGHDT and CDR2 is YNNKEL (reference sequence).